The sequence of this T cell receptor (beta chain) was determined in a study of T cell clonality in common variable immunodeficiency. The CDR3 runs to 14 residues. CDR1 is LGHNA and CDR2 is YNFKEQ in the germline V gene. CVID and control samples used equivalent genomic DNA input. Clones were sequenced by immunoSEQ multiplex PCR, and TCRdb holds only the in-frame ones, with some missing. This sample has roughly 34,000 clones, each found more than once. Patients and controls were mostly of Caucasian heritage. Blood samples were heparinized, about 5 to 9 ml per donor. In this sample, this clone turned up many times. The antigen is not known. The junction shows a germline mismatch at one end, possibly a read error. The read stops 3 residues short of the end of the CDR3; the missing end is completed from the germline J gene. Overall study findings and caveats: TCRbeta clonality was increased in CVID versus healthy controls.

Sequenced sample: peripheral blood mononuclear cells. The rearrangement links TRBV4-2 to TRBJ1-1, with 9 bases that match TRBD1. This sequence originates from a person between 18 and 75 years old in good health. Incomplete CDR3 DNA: TGCGCCAGCAGCGCTCGGACAGGGGACACTGAA. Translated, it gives CASSARTGDTE. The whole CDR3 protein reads CASSARTGDTEAFF.